The 8 T cell receptor beta chains given below trace back to one sample, sequenced in a study of T-cell memory formation after mild COVID-19. TCRdb reprocessed the 5' RACE reads with MiXCR, giving one entry per CDR3 protein. This sample has approximately 89,000 distinct CDR3 sequences, with roughly 13% found just once. Sequences were obtained from PBMCs or a T cell subset sorted from them (not recorded which). The receptors originated from a man between 18 and 35 years old who had mild COVID-19 (a few samples of this study predate the infection). Cell type and time point are not known.

This clonotype has just a few counts. The chain recombines TRBV11-2 with TRBJ2-3; D may be TRBD1 or TRBD2 (5 bases each). The germline gives CDR1 SGHAT, CDR2 FQNNGV. The CDR3 runs 17 residues. Trimming stripped 4 bases from V and 2 bases from J, with 19 bases between. CDR3: CASSSYTGTTNTDTQYF. The CDR3 DNA reads TGTGCCAGCAGCTCATACACCGGGACGACAAACACAGATACGCAGTATTTT.

This clonotype was detected only a few times. This sequence joins TRBV5-1 and TRBJ1-1; D unresolved. This CDR3 is built from 12 residues. V lost 4 bases and J 10 bases, leaving 14 bases between the germline ends. Germline V gene sequence: CDR1 SGHRS, CDR2 YFSETQ. The CDR3 DNA is TGCGCCAGCAGCCCGATCGGAGGGATAGCTTTCTTT. Residues: CASSPIGGIAFF.

CDR3: CASSLGRVFYGYTF. DNA for the CDR3: TGTGCCAGCAGCTTGGGACGGGTCTTCTATGGCTACACCTTC. The chain uses TRBV5-6 and TRBJ1-2; no definite D call. Germline assignment: CDR1 SGHDT and CDR2 YYEEEE. The CDR3 covers 14 residues. V was shortened by 0 bases and J by 4 bases, with 10 bases between the two germline ends.

This clonotype was picked up a small number of times. This chain links TRBV7-2 with TRBJ2-5, with a tentative D call TRBD2 (6 bases). The CDR3 is 14 residues long. Germline assignment: CDR1 SGHTA and CDR2 FQGNSA. V was clipped by 1 base and J by 4 bases, with 10 bases between them. CDR3 coding DNA: TGTGCCAGCAGCTTAGGCCTGGGGGGAGAGACCCAGTACTTC. Translating gives CASSLGLGGETQYF. The full variable domain, with the rest looked up from reference TRBV7-2 and TRBJ2-5, is GAGVSQSPSNKVTEKGKDVELRCDPISGHTALYWYRQSLGQGLEFLIYFQGNSAPDKSGLPSDRFSAERTGGSVSTLTIQRTQQEDSAVYLCASSLGLGGETQYFGPGTRLLVL.

V and J are TRBV6-5 and TRBJ2-1, with D uncertain. V lost 2 bases and J lost 0, with 11 bases in between. Germline V gives CDR1 MNHEY, CDR2 SVGAGI. This CDR3 has 16 amino acids. Here the CDR3 DNA reads TGTGCCAGCAGTTACACGGACCTAAGCTCCTACAATGAGCAGTTCTTC. Its translation is CASSYTDLSSYNEQFF.

This clonotype was counted a few times. The chain couples TRBV28 to TRBJ2-3, with 8 bases lining up with TRBD2. In germline, CDR1 is MDHEN, CDR2 SYDVKM. This CDR3 is 15 amino acids long. The J segment lost 2 bases and the V segment lost 2 bases, leaving 3 bases of the junction unmatched. This CDR3 reads CASSLAGGHTDTQYF. DNA for the CDR3: TGTGCCAGCAGTTTAGCGGGGGGCCACACAGATACGCAGTATTTT.

Comment on this clonotype: An end of the junction does not agree with germline; a read error may underlie this. V is TRBV4-1 and J is TRBJ1-6; TRBD1 might be the D (6 bases). CDR1 and CDR2 from the germline V gene are MGHRA and YSYEKL. The CDR3 contains 14 residues. The CDR3 DNA is TGCGCCAGCAGCCAAGAGGCAGGGGTGGCCCCCCTACACTTT. It yields the protein CASSQEAGVAPLHF.

The CDR3: CATSREGDSYEQYF. The CDR3 bases are TGTGCCACCAGCAGAGAGGGGGACTCCTACGAGCAGTACTTC. This rearrangement joins TRBV15 to TRBJ2-7, with D perhaps being TRBD1 or TRBD2 (5 bases each). Germline V gene lookup returns CDR1 LNHNV and CDR2 YYDKDF (reference sequence). This CDR3 has 14 amino acids. V was shortened by 0 bases and J by 0 bases, with 6 bases between the two germline ends. The full variable domain, completed using reference TRBV15 and TRBJ2-7, is DAMVIQNPRYQVTQFGKPVTLSCSQTLNHNVMYWYQQKSSQAPKLLFHYYDKDFNNEADTPDNFQSRRPNTSFCFLDIRSPGLGDTAMYLCATSREGDSYEQYFGPGTRLTVT.